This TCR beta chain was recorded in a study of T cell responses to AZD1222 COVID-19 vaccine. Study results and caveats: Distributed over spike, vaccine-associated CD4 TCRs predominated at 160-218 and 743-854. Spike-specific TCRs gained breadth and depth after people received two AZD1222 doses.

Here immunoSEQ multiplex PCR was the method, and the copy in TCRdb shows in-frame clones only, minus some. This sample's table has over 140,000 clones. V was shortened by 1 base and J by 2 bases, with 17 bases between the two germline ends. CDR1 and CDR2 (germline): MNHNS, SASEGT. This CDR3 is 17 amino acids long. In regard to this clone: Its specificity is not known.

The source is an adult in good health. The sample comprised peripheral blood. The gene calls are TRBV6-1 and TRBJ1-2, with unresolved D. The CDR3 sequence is CASSEGIPGGTNYGYTF. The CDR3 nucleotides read TGTGCCAGCAGTGAAGGAATACCGGGTGGTACGAACTATGGCTACACCTTC.